This T cell receptor (beta chain) was profiled in a study of T cell changes during pregnancy in multiple sclerosis. This CDR3 comprises 15 residues. Germline values: CDR1 SGHRS, CDR2 YFSETQ. The junction had 9 bases not matched to a gene; V was cut back by 4 bases and J by 6 bases. Only in-frame clones appear in the TCRdb table, and some are missing; sequencing was by immunoSEQ multiplex PCR. The table shows approximately 74,000 clones, with 80% to 95% occurring only once. The sequence derives from a female donor with multiple sclerosis, enrolled in a pregnancy study. The sequences come from peripheral blood, collected before pregnancy. V and J are TRBV5-1 and TRBJ2-3, with TRBD1 identical over 9 bases. In DNA form, the CDR3 reads TGCGCCAGCAGCACCCGGGACAGGGCGATTGATACGCAGTATTTT. It specifies CASSTRDRAIDTQYF.